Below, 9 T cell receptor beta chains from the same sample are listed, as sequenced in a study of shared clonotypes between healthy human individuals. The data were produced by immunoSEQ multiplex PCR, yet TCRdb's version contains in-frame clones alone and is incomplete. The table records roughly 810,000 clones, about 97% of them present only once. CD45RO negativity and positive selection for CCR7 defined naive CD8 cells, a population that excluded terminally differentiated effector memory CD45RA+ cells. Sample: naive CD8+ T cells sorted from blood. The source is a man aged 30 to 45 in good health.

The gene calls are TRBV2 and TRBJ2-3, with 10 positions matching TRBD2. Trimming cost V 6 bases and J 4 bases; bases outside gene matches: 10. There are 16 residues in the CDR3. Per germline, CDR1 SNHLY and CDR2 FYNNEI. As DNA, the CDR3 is TGTGCCAGCAGACTCCTAGCGGGAGTTCAATCAGATACGCAGTATTTT. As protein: CASRLLAGVQSDTQYF.

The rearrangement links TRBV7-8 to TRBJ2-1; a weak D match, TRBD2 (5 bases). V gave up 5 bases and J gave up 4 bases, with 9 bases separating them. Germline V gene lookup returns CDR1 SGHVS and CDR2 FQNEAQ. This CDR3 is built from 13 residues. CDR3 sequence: CASSRSGYNEQFF. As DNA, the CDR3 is TGTGCCAGCAGCCGAAGCGGTTACAATGAGCAGTTCTTC. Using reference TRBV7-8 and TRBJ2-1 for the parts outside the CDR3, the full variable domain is GAGVSQSPRYKVAKRGQDVALRCDPISGHVSLFWYQQALGQGPEFLTYFQNEAQLDKSGLPSDRFFAERPEGSVSTLKIQRTQQEDSAVYLCASSRSGYNEQFFGPGTRLTVL.

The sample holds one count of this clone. As DNA, the CDR3 is TGTGCCAGTAGTATAGGGTTCTCAGCCAATGAGCAGTTCTTC. Encoded protein: CASSIGFSANEQFF. The chain combines TRBV19 with TRBJ2-1; D uncertain. CDR3 length: 14 amino acids. Trimming shortened V by 1 base and J by 6 bases, and 10 bases separated the two germline ends. Germline lookup yields CDR1 LNHDA and CDR2 SQIVND (reference sequence).

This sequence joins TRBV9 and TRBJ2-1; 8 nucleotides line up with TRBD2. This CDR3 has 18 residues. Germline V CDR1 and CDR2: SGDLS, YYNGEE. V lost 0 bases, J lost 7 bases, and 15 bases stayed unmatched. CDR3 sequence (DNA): TGTGCCAGCAGCGTAGGAGGGGGACCGGGACTAGGAATGAATGAGCAGTTCTTC. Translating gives CASSVGGGPGLGMNEQFF.

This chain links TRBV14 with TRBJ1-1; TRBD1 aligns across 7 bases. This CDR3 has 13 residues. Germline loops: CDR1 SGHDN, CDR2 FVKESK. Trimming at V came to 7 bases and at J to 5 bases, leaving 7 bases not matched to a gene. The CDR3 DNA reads TGTGCCAGCATTAGGACAGGATGGACTGAAGCTTTCTTT. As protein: CASIRTGWTEAFF.

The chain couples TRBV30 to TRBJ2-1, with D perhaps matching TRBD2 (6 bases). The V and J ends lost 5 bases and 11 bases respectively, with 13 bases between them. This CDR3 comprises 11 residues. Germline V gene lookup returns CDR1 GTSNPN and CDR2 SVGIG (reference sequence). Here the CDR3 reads CAWVSGPKQFF. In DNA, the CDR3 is TGTGCCTGGGTTAGCGGACCGAAGCAGTTCTTC.

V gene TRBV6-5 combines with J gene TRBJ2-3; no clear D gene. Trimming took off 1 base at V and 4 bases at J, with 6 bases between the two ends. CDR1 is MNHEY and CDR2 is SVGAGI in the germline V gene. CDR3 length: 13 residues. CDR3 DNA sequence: TGTGCCAGCAGTTACTTGCTAGCAGATACGCAGTATTTT. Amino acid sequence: CASSYLLADTQYF.

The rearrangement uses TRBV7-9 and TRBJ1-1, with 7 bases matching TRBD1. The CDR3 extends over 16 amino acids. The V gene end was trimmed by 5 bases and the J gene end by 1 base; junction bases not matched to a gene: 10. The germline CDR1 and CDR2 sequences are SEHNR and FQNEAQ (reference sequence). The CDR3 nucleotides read TGTGCCAGCAGCCATGTGACAGGGTCGGAGAACACTGAAGCTTTCTTT. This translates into CASSHVTGSENTEAFF.

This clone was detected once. The chain's CDR3 is CATSISPPSTDTQYF. In DNA form, the CDR3 reads TGTGCCACCAGCATATCACCTCCTAGCACAGATACGCAGTATTTT. The chain has TRBV15 and TRBJ2-3, with D unclear. The CDR3 totals 15 residues. V was trimmed by 4 bases and J by 0 bases, leaving 11 bases between them. CDR1 is LNHNV, CDR2 YYDKDF, per germline (reference sequence).